The 14 T cell receptor beta chains given below trace back to one sample, sequenced in a study of regulatory T cells in long-lasting Graves disease. Indicated time point: newly diagnosed GD, antithyroid drugs for less than 3 months. From RNA extracted from PBMCs, the TCR library was made. Investigators prepared the TCR beta libraries by applying iRepertoire HTBI primers and Arm-PCR of CDR3 regions. TCRdb reprocessed the multiplex PCR reads with MiXCR, giving one entry per CDR3 protein. Of hundreds of thousands of distinct CDR3 sequences listed, 16% are singletons. A further study also used this sample, focusing on T cells in Graves' hyperthyroidism and ophthalmopathy.

Source: peripheral blood mononuclear cells (PBMCs), taken at new diagnosis, from a patient treated with antithyroid drugs. The receptors here all came from a woman in her 30s with Graves disease.

This clonotype was counted ten times or more. V usage is TRBV6-1 and J usage is TRBJ1-1; D ambiguous. The CDR3 has 11 residues. CDR1 is MNHNS, CDR2 SASEGT, per germline. V was trimmed by 7 bases and J by 5 bases, leaving 8 bases between them. The DNA of the CDR3 is TGTGCCAGCATGAAGTGGACTGAAGCTTTCTTT. This encodes CASMKWTEAFF.

This clonotype was counted many times. This chain joins TRBV11-2 and TRBJ1-3; D uncertain. The CDR3 totals 11 residues. Trimming stripped 4 bases from V and 6 bases from J, with 4 bases between. Germline V CDR1 and CDR2: SGHAT, FQNNGV. Here the CDR3 reads CASSYLNTIYF. The CDR3 DNA is TGTGCCAGCAGCTACCTAAACACCATATATTTT.

This chain uses TRBV5-1 with TRBJ2-3; D perhaps matches TRBD2 (6 bases). Germline values: CDR1 SGHRS, CDR2 YFSETQ. CDR3 length equals 15 residues. V lost 4 bases and J lost 4, with 16 bases in between. The CDR3, as DNA: TGCGCCAGCAGCACAAGACTAGGGATGGCAGATACGCAGTATTTT. Amino acids: CASSTRLGMADTQYF.

In its sample, this clonotype was seen once. The CDR3 coding sequence is TGTGCCAGCAGCTTGGGGGCTACAGGGGTTTCCTACAATGAGCAGTTCTTC. Protein: CASSLGATGVSYNEQFF. The genes are TRBV5-4 and TRBJ2-1; 7 bases agree with TRBD1. V lost 0 bases to trimming and J lost 1 base; unmatched junction nucleotides: 7. Germline V lookup: CDR1 SGHNT, CDR2 YYREEE (reference sequence). The CDR3 is 17 residues long.

The chain couples TRBV19 to TRBJ2-3, with TRBD2 matching 7 bases. The V gene's germline CDR1 is LNHDA and CDR2 SQIVND (reference sequence). The CDR3 spans 12 residues. V shed 9 bases and J 5 bases; nucleotides not matched to a gene: 5. For the CDR3, the DNA is TGTGCCAGCGGGACTACCGGAGATACGCAGTATTTT. It codes for CASGTTGDTQYF.

A word on this clonotype: Possible read error: a much larger clone is one base away. V and J are TRBV5-1 and TRBJ2-1; the match to TRBD2 covers 8 bases. Germline lookup yields CDR1 SGHRS and CDR2 YFSETQ. The CDR3 sequence is 17 residues long. In DNA, the CDR3 is TGCGCCTGCAGCTTGTCCCGACTAGCGAGCTCCTACAATGAGCAGTTCTTC. It specifies CACSLSRLASSYNEQFF.

This clonotype was found a few times. The rearrangement joins TRBV7-2 to TRBJ2-5; D may match TRBD1 or TRBD2 (5 bases each). The CDR3 spans 14 residues. The V end lost 5 bases, the J end lost 5 bases, and 15 bases lay between the germline ends. Germline CDR1 is SGHTA and CDR2 is FQGNSA. For the CDR3, the DNA is TGTGCCAGCAGCAAGTTCGGGGACGTGGAGACCCAGTACTTC. Protein sequence: CASSKFGDVETQYF.

This clonotype was observed at least ten times. The chain carries TRBV6-2 or TRBV6-3 and TRBJ1-1; 7 bases are shared with TRBD1. CDR3 size: 15 residues. With 5 bases clipped from V and 7 bases from J, the junction kept 13 bases outside the gene matches. Germline values: CDR1 MNHEY, CDR2 SVGEGT. DNA of the CDR3: TGTGCCAGCAGTGAGGCTGTCGGGACAGCTATTGAAGCTTTCTTT. As protein: CASSEAVGTAIEAFF.

This clonotype was seen at least ten times. The chain joins TRBV7-2 to TRBJ1-5; weak D call: TRBD1 (6 bases). Trimming left V 1 base short and J 5 bases short, with 12 bases between. Germline loops: CDR1 SGHTA, CDR2 FQGNSA. This CDR3 region has 15 residues. The CDR3 here is CASSLGGLWYQPQHF. CDR3 sequence (DNA): TGTGCCAGCAGCTTAGGGGGGCTATGGTATCAGCCCCAGCATTTT.

This clonotype came up many times. The V call is TRBV19, the J call TRBJ1-1; D gene unclear. Germline V CDR1 and CDR2: LNHDA, SQIVND (reference sequence). The CDR3 runs to 15 residues. V lost 0 bases to trimming and J lost 0 bases, with 8 bases between them. CDR3 residues: CASSIDRVMNTEAFF. In nucleotides, the CDR3 is TGTGCCAGTAGTATAGATCGGGTGATGAACACTGAAGCTTTCTTT.

The chain is built from TRBV28 and TRBJ1-5; the D gene is possibly TRBD1 (5 bases). Germline CDR1 reads MDHEN; CDR2 reads SYDVKM. The CDR3 is made up of 15 amino acids. Trimming pared 4 bases from V and 2 bases from J, leaving 12 bases between. The CDR3 region has the DNA TGTGCCAGCAGTTGGGGACGGCCAGGCAATCAGCCCCAGCATTTT. This codes for CASSWGRPGNQPQHF. Based on the CDR3 plus reference TRBV28 and TRBJ1-5, the full variable domain is DVKVTQSSRYLVKRTGEKVFLECVQDMDHENMFWYRQDPGLGLRLIYFSYDVKMKEKGDIPEGYSVSREKKERFSLILESASTNQTSMYLCASSWGRPGNQPQHFGDGTRLSIL.

This clonotype was recorded at least ten times. This chain joins TRBV5-6 and TRBJ2-5, with TRBD2 as a possible D gene (6 bases). The CDR3 covers 14 residues. Between the trimmed V and J ends, which lost 2 bases and 2 bases, there was a span of 10 bases. Germline V gene data show CDR1 as SGHDT and CDR2 as YYEEEE. CDR3 loop: CASSFFGRQETQYF. In DNA form, the CDR3 reads TGTGCCAGCAGCTTCTTCGGGAGACAAGAGACCCAGTACTTC.

J is TRBJ1-5 and V is TRBV19; D is unclear. Germline V gene sequence: CDR1 LNHDA, CDR2 SQIVND (reference sequence). The V gene lost 3 bases and the J gene lost 7 bases, with 22 bases spanning the gap. This CDR3 has 17 amino acids. As DNA, the CDR3 is TGTGCCAGTAGTATTCTTGGTGTAGAGACACCGACACAGCCCCAGCATTTT. Its protein product is CASSILGVETPTQPQHF. Combining the CDR3 with reference TRBV19 and TRBJ1-5 gives the whole variable domain DGGITQSPKYLFRKEGQNVTLSCEQNLNHDAMYWYRQDPGQGLRLIYYSQIVNDFQKGDIAEGYSVSREKKESFPLTVTSAQKNPTAFYLCASSILGVETPTQPQHFGDGTRLSIL.

This chain uses TRBV6-1 with TRBJ2-3; D remains unclear. The DNA end lines up better with TRBJ2-1; the J call may be wrong. This CDR3 comprises 13 residues. Germline CDR1 MNHNS, CDR2 SASEGT. Written as DNA, the CDR3 is TGTGCCAGCAGTCCCGTAGGCAGTGACGGGCAGTTCTTC. Its translation: CASSPVGSDGQFF.